This T cell receptor beta chain was sequenced during a study of patients and donors after allogeneic stem cell transplantation. TCRdb called the RT-PCR reads again in MiXCR, with one record for every CDR3 protein. The sample lists about 960,000 distinct CDR3 sequences; roughly 17% were seen once. The germline V gene encodes CDR1 MGHDK and CDR2 SYGVNS. V dropped 8 bases and J dropped 1 base, with 5 bases sitting between them. The CDR3 loop spans 11 amino acids. The receptor was derived from a human donor who was either an allogeneic HSCT recipient or a stem cell or donor lymphocyte infusion donor (not recorded which). It is not recorded whose cells these are; they may come from a transplant donor. The chain has TRBV25-1 and TRBJ1-2, with no clear D. The sequenced sample was blood, either unsorted or a sorted T cell fraction (not recorded which). The CDR3: CASSINYGYTF. The DNA of the CDR3 is TGTGCCAGCTCTATTAACTATGGCTACACCTTC.